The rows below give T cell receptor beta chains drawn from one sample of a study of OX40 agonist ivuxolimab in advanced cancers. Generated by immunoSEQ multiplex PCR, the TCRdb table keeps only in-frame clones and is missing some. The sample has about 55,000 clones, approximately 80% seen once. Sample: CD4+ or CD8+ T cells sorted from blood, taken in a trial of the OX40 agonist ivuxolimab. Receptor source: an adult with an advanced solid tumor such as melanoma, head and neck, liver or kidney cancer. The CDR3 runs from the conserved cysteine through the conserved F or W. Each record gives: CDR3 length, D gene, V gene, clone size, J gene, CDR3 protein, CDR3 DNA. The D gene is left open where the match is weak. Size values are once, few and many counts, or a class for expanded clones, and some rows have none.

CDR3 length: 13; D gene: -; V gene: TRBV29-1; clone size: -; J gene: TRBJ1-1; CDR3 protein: CSVDRRGDTEAFF; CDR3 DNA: TGCAGCGTTGACCGAAGGGGGGACACTGAAGCTTTCTTT
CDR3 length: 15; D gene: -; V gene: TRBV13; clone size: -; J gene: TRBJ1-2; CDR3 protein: CASSPRGRQNYGYTF; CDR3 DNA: TGTGCCAGCAGCCCCCGGGGCCGTCAAAACTATGGCTACACCTTC
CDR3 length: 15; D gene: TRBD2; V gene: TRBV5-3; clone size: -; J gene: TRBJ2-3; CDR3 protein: CARSLVSGNTDTQYF; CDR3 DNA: TGTGCCAGAAGCTTGGTTAGCGGGAACACAGATACGCAGTATTTT
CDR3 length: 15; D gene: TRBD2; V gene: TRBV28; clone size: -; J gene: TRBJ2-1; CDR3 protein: CASRLSGRAWDEQFF; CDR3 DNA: TGTGCCAGCAGACTTAGCGGGAGGGCCTGGGATGAGCAGTTCTTC
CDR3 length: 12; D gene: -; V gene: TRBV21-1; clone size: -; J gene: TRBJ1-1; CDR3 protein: CASRDLDTEAFF; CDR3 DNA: TGTGCCAGCAGGGACTTGGACACTGAAGCTTTCTTT
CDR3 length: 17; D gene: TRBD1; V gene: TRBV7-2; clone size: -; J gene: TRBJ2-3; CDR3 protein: CASSLAGYRGRPDTQYF; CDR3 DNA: TGTGCCAGCAGCTTAGCGGGGTACAGGGGGAGGCCAGATACGCAGTATTTT
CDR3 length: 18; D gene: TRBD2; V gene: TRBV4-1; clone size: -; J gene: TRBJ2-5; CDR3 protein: CASSQQVLAGGLQETQYF; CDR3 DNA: TGCGCCAGCAGCCAACAGGTCCTAGCGGGGGGACTCCAAGAGACCCAGTACTTC
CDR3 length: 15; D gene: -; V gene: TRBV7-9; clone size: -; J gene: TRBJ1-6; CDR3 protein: CASSQSGGHNSPLHF; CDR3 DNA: TGTGCCAGCAGCCAAAGCGGGGGGCATAATTCACCCCTCCACTTT
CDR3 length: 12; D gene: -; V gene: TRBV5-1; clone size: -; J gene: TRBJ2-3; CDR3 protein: CASTPNTDTQYF; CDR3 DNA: TGCGCCAGCACCCCAAACACAGATACGCAGTATTTT
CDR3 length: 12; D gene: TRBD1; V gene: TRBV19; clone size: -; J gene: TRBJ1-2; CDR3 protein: CASSKDRDGYTF; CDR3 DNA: TGTGCCAGTAGTAAAGACAGGGATGGCTACACCTTC
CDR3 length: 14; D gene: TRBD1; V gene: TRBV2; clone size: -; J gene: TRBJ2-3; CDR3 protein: CASSSRGRADTQYF; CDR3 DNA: TGTGCCAGCAGTAGCAGGGGGCGCGCAGATACGCAGTATTTT
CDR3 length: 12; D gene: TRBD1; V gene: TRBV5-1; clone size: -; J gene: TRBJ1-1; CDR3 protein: CASSHLTGEAFF; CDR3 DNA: TGCGCCAGCAGCCACCTGACAGGGGAAGCTTTCTTT
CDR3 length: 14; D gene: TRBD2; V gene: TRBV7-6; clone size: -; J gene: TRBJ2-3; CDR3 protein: CASTQAGGPDTQYF; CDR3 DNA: TGTGCCAGCACCCAAGCGGGGGGGCCAGATACGCAGTATTTT
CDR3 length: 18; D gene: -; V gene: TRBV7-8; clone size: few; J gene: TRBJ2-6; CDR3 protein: CASSRGDGRASGANVLTF; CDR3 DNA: TGTGCCAGCAGCCGCGGGGATGGACGGGCCTCTGGGGCCAACGTCCTGACTTTC
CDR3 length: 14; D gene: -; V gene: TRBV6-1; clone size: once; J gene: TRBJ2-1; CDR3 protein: CAIEPRGAANEQFF; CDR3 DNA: TGTGCCATAGAGCCCCGGGGGGCTGCCAATGAGCAGTTCTTC
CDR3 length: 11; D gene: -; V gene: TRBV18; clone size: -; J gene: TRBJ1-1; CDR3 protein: CASSPGAEAFF; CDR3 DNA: TGTGCCAGCTCACCTGGGGCTGAAGCTTTCTTT
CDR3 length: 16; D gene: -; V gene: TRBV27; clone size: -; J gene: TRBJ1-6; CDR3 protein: CASRGNDMYYNSPLHF; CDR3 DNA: TGTGCCAGCAGAGGAAATGACATGTACTATAATTCACCCCTCCACTTT
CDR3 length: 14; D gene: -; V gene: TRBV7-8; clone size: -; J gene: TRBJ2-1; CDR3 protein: CASSPGISYNEQFF; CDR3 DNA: TGTGCCAGCAGCCCCGGAATCTCCTACAATGAGCAGTTCTTC
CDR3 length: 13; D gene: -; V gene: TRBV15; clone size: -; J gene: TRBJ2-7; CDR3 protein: CATSLGLSYEQYF; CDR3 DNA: TGTGCCACCAGCTTGGGACTTTCCTACGAGCAGTACTTC
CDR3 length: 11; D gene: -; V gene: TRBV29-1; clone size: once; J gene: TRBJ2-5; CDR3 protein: CSVGVQETQYF; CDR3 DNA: TGCAGCGTTGGGGTCCAAGAGACCCAGTACTTC
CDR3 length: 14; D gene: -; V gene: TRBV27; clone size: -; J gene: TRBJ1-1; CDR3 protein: CASSLSGGNTEAFF; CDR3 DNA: TGTGCCAGCAGTTTATCGGGGGGTAACACTGAAGCTTTCTTT
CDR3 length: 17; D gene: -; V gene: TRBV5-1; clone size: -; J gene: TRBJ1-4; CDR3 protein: CASSLRVIGQGNEKLFF; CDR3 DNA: TGCGCCAGCAGCTTGAGGGTGATCGGGCAGGGGAATGAAAAACTGTTTTTT
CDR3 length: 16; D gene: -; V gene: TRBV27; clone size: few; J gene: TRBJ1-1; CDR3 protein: CASSSTRQVPNTEAFF; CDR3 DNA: TGTGCCAGCAGTTCCACCCGACAGGTTCCGAACACTGAAGCTTTCTTT
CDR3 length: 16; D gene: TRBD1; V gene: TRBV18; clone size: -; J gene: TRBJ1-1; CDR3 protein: CASSPVPQGAVGEAFF; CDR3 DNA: TGTGCCAGCTCACCAGTCCCACAGGGGGCAGTGGGTGAAGCTTTCTTT
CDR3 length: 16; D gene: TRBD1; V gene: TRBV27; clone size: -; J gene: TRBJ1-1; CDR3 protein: CASSKTGTGGVRAAFF; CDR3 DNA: TGTGCCAGCAGTAAAACGGGGACAGGGGGAGTACGAGCAGCTTTCTTT
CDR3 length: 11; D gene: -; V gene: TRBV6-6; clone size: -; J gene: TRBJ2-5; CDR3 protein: CASSIEETQYF; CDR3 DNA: TGTGCCAGCAGTATCGAAGAGACCCAGTACTTC
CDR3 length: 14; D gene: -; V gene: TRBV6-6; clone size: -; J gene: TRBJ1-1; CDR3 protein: CASSYQGSNTEAFF; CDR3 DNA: TGTGCCAGCAGTTACCAGGGCTCGAACACTGAAGCTTTCTTT
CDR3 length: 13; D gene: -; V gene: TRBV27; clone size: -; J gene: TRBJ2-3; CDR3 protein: CASSEGTTDTQYF; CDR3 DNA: TGTGCCAGCAGTGAAGGGACAACAGATACGCAGTATTTT